Listed below are T cell receptor beta chains from one sample, sequenced in a study of shared clonotypes between healthy human individuals. Assay: immunoSEQ multiplex PCR; the TCRdb copy retains only in-frame clones and omits some. Here the sample spans about 480,000 clones, roughly 79% being singletons. The sequenced sample consisted of PBMCs. The receptors come from a woman between 40 and 50 years old in good health. Some clones in this sample may be carry-over from other donors' samples. The CDR3 runs from the conserved cysteine through the conserved F or W.

J	V	CDR3
TRBJ1-2	TRBV27	CASSLRHPERGYTF
TRBJ2-1	TRBV7-2	CASRLAGRGEQFF
TRBJ2-3	TRBV11-2	CASSQVRGSTDTQYF
TRBJ2-7	TRBV7-9	CASSSIIRGPGAYEQYF
TRBJ2-2	TRBV9	CASSALAGPNTGELFF
TRBJ2-7	TRBV30	CAWGPGTGGTYEQYF
TRBJ2-7	TRBV5-5	CASSLSGTGVYEQYF
TRBJ2-2	TRBV10-3	CAISESGDGELFF
TRBJ1-1	TRBV6-1	CAGRQGGTEAFF
TRBJ1-1	TRBV29-1	CSVGHLNTEAFF
TRBJ2-3	TRBV29-1	CSAAGTDNTDTQYF
TRBJ2-4	TRBV9	CASSVESSSIQHF
TRBJ2-7	TRBV2	CASSGQGYEQYF
TRBJ2-3	TRBV7-9	CASSLGYGRATDTQYF
TRBJ2-2	TRBV11-3	CASSLDVNTGELFF
TRBJ2-3	TRBV7-3	CASGPGAFDTQYF
TRBJ1-4	TRBV5-6	CASSSARHTNEKLFF
TRBJ2-1	TRBV29-1	CSVGLAGAYNEQFF
TRBJ2-7	TRBV5-1	CASSGAGGNPYEQYF
TRBJ2-5	TRBV29-1	CSVFRGGGETQYF
TRBJ2-5	TRBV4-1	CASSPLTSSVSKYGTQYF
TRBJ1-4	TRBV6-5	CASSYSLGRGEKLFF
TRBJ2-7	TRBV28	CASSLNPSGSYEQYF
TRBJ1-5	TRBV5-1	CASSQDSDQPQHF
TRBJ2-3	TRBV9	CASSGIRTTDTQYF
TRBJ2-5	TRBV28	CASSVAGVGETQYF
TRBJ1-1	TRBV18	CASSPQGSGTEAFF
TRBJ1-2	TRBV30	CAWSEGTNYGYTF
TRBJ1-4	TRBV5-1	CASSISGTRGANEKLFF
TRBJ1-1	TRBV6-5	CASSYSWDNTEAFF
TRBJ1-3	TRBV2	CASSELSVGGNTIYF
TRBJ2-7	TRBV5-1	CASSLAGTVASEQYF
TRBJ1-5	TRBV5-5	CASSPGIFPGSNQPQHF
TRBJ2-1	TRBV21-1	CASSRADAGDGNEQFF
TRBJ2-7	TRBV28	CASSLALELSYEQYF
TRBJ1-1	TRBV6-1	CASSRTGGTEAFF
TRBJ2-4	TRBV18	CASPFLGGGKNIQYF
-	TRBV29-1	CSVGGSSEQYF
TRBJ2-1	TRBV18	CASSPRGVRGNEQFF
TRBJ1-2	TRBV6-1	CASSEGAANYGYTF
TRBJ2-2	TRBV7-2	CASSLVASGYTGELFF
TRBJ2-7	TRBV6-6	CASSYPAGSSGEQCF
TRBJ1-1	TRBV19	CAASLVQGASEAFF
TRBJ1-2	TRBV6-4	CASSAGTGIYGYTF
TRBJ2-3	TRBV10-3	CAIRSQGTSTDTQYF
TRBJ2-3	TRBV19	CASSMGARSTDTQYF
TRBJ2-3	TRBV7-9	CASSLPTSNTDTQYF
TRBJ1-1	TRBV5-5	CASSLQGGSTEAFF
TRBJ2-2	TRBV5-1	CASSLVAGVQTGELFF
-	TRBV5-1	CASSLAQGGTSYEQYF
TRBJ2-1	TRBV7-6	CASSLEGSEEQFF
TRBJ1-5	TRBV7-2	CASSSDRVSQPQHF
TRBJ2-5	TRBV18	CASSRGQGETQYF
TRBJ1-1	TRBV6-6	CASRPTVSNTEAFF
TRBJ2-7	TRBV2	CASSEGLPQGYEQYF